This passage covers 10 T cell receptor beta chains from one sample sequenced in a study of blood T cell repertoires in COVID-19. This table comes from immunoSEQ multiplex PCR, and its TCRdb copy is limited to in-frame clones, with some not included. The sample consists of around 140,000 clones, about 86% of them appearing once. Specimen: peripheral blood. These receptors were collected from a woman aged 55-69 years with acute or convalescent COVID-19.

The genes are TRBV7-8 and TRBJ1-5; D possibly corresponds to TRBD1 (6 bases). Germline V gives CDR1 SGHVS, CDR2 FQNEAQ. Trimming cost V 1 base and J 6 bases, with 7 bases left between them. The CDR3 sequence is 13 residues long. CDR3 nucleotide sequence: TGTGCCAGCAGCTTAGAGGGGGTTCAGCCCCAGCATTTT. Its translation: CASSLEGVQPQHF.

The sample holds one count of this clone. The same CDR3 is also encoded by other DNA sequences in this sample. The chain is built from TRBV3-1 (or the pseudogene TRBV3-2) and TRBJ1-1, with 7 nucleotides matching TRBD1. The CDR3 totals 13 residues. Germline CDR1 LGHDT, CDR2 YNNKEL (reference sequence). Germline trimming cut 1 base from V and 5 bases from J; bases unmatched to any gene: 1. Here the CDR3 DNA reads TGTGCCAGCAGCCAAGGGACAGGTACTGAAGCTTTCTTT. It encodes CASSQGTGTEAFF.

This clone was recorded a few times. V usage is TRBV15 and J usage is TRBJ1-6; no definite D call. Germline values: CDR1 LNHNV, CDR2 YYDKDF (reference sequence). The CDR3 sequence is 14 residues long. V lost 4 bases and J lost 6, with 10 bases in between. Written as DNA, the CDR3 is TGTGCCACCAGCAACAACAGAGCTAATTCACCCCTCCACTTT. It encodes CATSNNRANSPLHF.

CDR3 loop: CASSRGGDSDTQYF. DNA of the CDR3: TGTGCCAGCTCCAGGGGTGGCGATTCAGATACGCAGTATTTT. The rearrangement uses TRBV6-4 and TRBJ2-3; maybe TRBD1 (6 bases). This CDR3 comprises 14 residues. Between the trimmed V and J ends, which lost 8 bases and 4 bases, there was a span of 16 bases. Germline CDR1 is MRHNA and CDR2 is SNTAGT.

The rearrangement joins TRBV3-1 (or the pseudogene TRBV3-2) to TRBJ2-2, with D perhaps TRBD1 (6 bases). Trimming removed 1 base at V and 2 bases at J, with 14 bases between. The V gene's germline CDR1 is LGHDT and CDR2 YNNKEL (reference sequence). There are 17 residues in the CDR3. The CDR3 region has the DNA TGTGCCAGCAGCCAAGTCCCCCCAGGGGTCAACACCGGGGAGCTGTTTTTT. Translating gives CASSQVPPGVNTGELFF.

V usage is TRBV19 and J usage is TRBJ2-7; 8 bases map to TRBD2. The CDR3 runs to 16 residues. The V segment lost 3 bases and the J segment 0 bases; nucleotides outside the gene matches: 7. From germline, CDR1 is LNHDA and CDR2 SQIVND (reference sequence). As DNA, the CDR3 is TGTGCCAGTAGTATTTCGGGAGGGTTGAGCTCCTACGAGCAGTACTTC. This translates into CASSISGGLSSYEQYF.

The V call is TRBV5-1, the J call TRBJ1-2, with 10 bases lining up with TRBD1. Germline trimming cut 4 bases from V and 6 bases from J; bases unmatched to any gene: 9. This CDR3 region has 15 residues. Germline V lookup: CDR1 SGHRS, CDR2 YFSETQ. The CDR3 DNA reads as TGCGCCAGCAGCCGCGGAGGGGACAGGGGTGATGGCTACACCTTC. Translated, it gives CASSRGGDRGDGYTF.

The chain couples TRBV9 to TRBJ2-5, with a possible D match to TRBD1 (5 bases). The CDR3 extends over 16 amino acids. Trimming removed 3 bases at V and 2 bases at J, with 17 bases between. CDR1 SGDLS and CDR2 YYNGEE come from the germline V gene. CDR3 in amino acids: CASSEGRVTAQETQYF. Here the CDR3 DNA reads TGTGCCAGCAGCGAGGGCCGTGTGACAGCGCAAGAGACCCAGTACTTC.

CDR3 region: CASRLDRTDNQPQHF. The CDR3 region has the DNA TGTGCCAGTAGGTTGGACAGGACCGACAACCAGCCCCAGCATTTT. This rearrangement joins TRBV19 to TRBJ1-5; TRBD1 agrees at 7 bases. CDR1 is LNHDA and CDR2 is SQIVND in the germline V gene (reference sequence). The CDR3 runs to 15 residues. V trimming: 6 bases; J trimming: 7 bases; junction bases outside the gene matches: 12.

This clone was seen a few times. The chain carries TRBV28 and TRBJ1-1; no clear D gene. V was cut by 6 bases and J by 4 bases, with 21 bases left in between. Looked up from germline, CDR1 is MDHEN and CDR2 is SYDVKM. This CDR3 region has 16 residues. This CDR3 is CASRYPGSGVSTEAFF. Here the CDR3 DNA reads TGTGCCAGCAGATACCCCGGGAGTGGGGTTAGCACTGAAGCTTTCTTT.